The 24 T cell receptor beta chains below all came from one sample that was sequenced in a study of blood T cell repertoires in COVID-19 (dated by TCRdb to about 2020). The library was obtained by the immunoSEQ multiplex PCR assay. TCRdb re-hosts the immuneACCESS table, in-frame sequences only. Its copies lack some clones; in the studies checked, an unresolved V gene accounts for under half of them, and the cause for the rest is not known. The sample includes about 160,000 clones, with about 80% observed a single time. The top ten clonotypes cover around 3.7% of the sample. Sequenced sample: PBMCs or T cells enriched from blood (not recorded which). The receptors were gathered from an older woman who had recovered from COVID-19.

The V and J genes are TRBV4-1 and TRBJ1-6; D is unresolved. Germline V gene sequence: CDR1 MGHRA, CDR2 YSYEKL. Trimming removed 0 bases from V and 9 bases from J, with 15 bases in between. The CDR3 has 16 residues. The CDR3 DNA reads TGCGCCAGCAGCCAAGATTGGGCGGGAAGCGGTTCACCCCTCCACTTT. Protein: CASSQDWAGSGSPLHF.

This clone was detected only a few times. This chain joins TRBV2 and TRBJ1-4, with D maybe TRBD1 (6 bases). The V end was cut by 0 bases, the J end by 1 base, with 15 bases between. The CDR3 covers 18 residues. Germline V gene lookup returns CDR1 SNHLY and CDR2 FYNNEI. CDR3 amino acids: CASSEALRGGGTNEKLFF. DNA of the CDR3: TGTGCCAGCAGTGAAGCGCTTAGGGGAGGGGGAACTAATGAAAAACTGTTTTTT.

This chain joins TRBV7-3 and TRBJ2-7, with 9 bases matching TRBD1. With V trimmed by 5 bases and J by 1 base, 6 bases remained unmatched. The CDR3 is made up of 15 amino acids. Germline loops: CDR1 SGHTA, CDR2 FQGTGA. This chain's CDR3 is CASSHPGTGSYEQYF. The CDR3 coding sequence is TGTGCCAGCAGCCACCCCGGGACAGGGTCCTACGAGCAGTACTTC.

The chain carries TRBV6-5 and TRBJ1-2; D uncertain. The CDR3 runs 13 residues. The germline V gene has CDR1 MNHEY and CDR2 SVGAGI. Trimming removed 6 bases at V and 4 bases at J, with 12 bases between. The CDR3 is CASRLHILYGYTF. The CDR3 DNA is TGTGCCAGCAGACTTCATATACTCTATGGCTACACCTTC.

This rearrangement joins TRBV19 to TRBJ2-3, with 8 bases aligning to TRBD1. The CDR3 is 14 residues long. CDR1 is LNHDA and CDR2 is SQIVND in the germline V gene (reference sequence). J lost 2 bases, V lost 6 bases, and 4 bases had no gene match. The CDR3 DNA sequence: TGTGCCAGTAGAGGACAGGGCTCCACAGATACGCAGTATTTT. Translated: CASRGQGSTDTQYF.

The chain is built from TRBV5-6 and TRBJ1-2, with 7 bases identical to TRBD1. CDR3 size: 14 residues. With V trimmed by 2 bases and J by 0 bases, 1 base remained unmatched. Germline V gene lookup returns CDR1 SGHDT and CDR2 YYEEEE. CDR3 in amino acids: CASSLGQANYGYTF. The CDR3, as DNA: TGTGCCAGCAGCTTAGGACAGGCTAACTATGGCTACACCTTC.

This chain connects TRBV9 to TRBJ1-1; the D gene is possibly TRBD1 (5 bases). The V end was cut by 0 bases, the J end by 0 bases, with 12 bases between. The germline V gene encodes CDR1 SGDLS and CDR2 YYNGEE. The CDR3 extends over 16 amino acids. The CDR3 spells CASSVVQGTMNTEAFF. The CDR3 DNA reads as TGTGCCAGCAGCGTAGTTCAGGGCACCATGAACACTGAAGCTTTCTTT.

This chain connects TRBV5-4 to TRBJ1-2; 10 bases are a match to TRBD1. Trimming took 0 bases from V and 3 from J; bases not matched to a gene: 2. CDR1 SGHNT and CDR2 YYREEE come from the germline V gene (reference sequence). CDR3 length equals 15 residues. The CDR3 here is CASSLGQGAYYGYTF. The CDR3 DNA sequence: TGTGCCAGCAGCTTGGGACAGGGGGCGTACTATGGCTACACCTTC.

The rearrangement joins TRBV6-2 or TRBV6-3 to TRBJ1-1; D remains ambiguous. Germline loops: CDR1 MNHEY, CDR2 SVGEGT. V was trimmed by 4 bases and J by 4 bases, leaving 4 bases between them. This CDR3 contains 11 residues. CDR3 in amino acids: CASSLATEAFF. CDR3 in DNA: TGTGCCAGCAGTTTGGCCACTGAAGCTTTCTTT.

The chain has TRBV4-1 and TRBJ2-7, with a tentative D call TRBD2 (5 bases). Germline CDR1 is MGHRA and CDR2 is YSYEKL. V dropped 0 bases and J dropped 3 bases, with 27 bases sitting between them. The length of the CDR3 is 20 residues. The CDR3 DNA reads TGCGCCAGCAGCCAAGAGAGGGCCCTACCCGGCCCCCTCAACCTCTACGAGCAGTACTTC. It is translated as CASSQERALPGPLNLYEQYF.

V is TRBV9 and J is TRBJ1-1; 8 nucleotides align to TRBD1. V lost 5 bases and J lost 3; bases outside the gene matches: 12. The germline gives CDR1 SGDLS, CDR2 YYNGEE. The CDR3 spans 16 residues. CDR3 nucleotides: TGTGCCAGCAGTGTTCACCGGGACAGGCTGTACACTGAAGCTTTCTTT. It translates to CASSVHRDRLYTEAFF.

This clone was observed at least ten times. The chain employs TRBV19 and TRBJ2-1; 10 nucleotides align to TRBD2. V lost 5 bases and J lost 3; bases outside the gene matches: 4. This CDR3 region has 15 residues. Germline V gives CDR1 LNHDA, CDR2 SQIVND (reference sequence). CDR3 residues: CASSVRTSGYNEQFF. The CDR3 DNA sequence: TGTGCCAGTAGTGTCCGGACTAGCGGCTACAATGAGCAGTTCTTC. Using reference TRBV19 and TRBJ2-1 for the parts outside the CDR3, the full variable domain is DGGITQSPKYLFRKEGQNVTLSCEQNLNHDAMYWYRQDPGQGLRLIYYSQIVNDFQKGDIAEGYSVSREKKESFPLTVTSAQKNPTAFYLCASSVRTSGYNEQFFGPGTRLTVL.

This clone was recorded once. The gene calls are TRBV19 and TRBJ2-5; D is possibly TRBD2 (5 bases). Germline V gives CDR1 LNHDA, CDR2 SQIVND (reference sequence). The CDR3 sequence is 12 residues long. CDR3 sequence: CATSAGQETQYF. CDR3 coding DNA: TGTGCTACCTCGGCGGGCCAAGAGACCCAGTACTTC.

This chain joins TRBV15 and TRBJ1-2; D might be TRBD1 (5 bases). This CDR3 spans 18 amino acids. V dropped 0 bases and J dropped 2 bases, with 19 bases sitting between them. CDR1 and CDR2 from the germline V gene are LNHNV and YYDKDF (reference sequence). CDR3 sequence reads: CATSRDTGLTGINYGYTF. CDR3 DNA: TGTGCCACCAGCAGAGATACGGGTTTAACAGGAATCAACTATGGCTACACCTTC.

J is TRBJ1-4 and V is TRBV6-1; 8 bases align to TRBD1. CDR1 is MNHNS and CDR2 is SASEGT in the germline V gene. J was trimmed by 7 bases and V by 3 bases; bases with no gene match: 7. This CDR3 comprises 15 residues. CDR3: CASSDQGAPGEKLFF. CDR3 DNA sequence: TGTGCCAGCAGTGACCAGGGGGCGCCGGGTGAAAAACTGTTTTTT.

This clone was seen just once. The chain recombines TRBV5-1 with TRBJ2-1; D might be TRBD2 (6 bases). Germline assignment: CDR1 SGHRS and CDR2 YFSETQ. Trimming cost V 3 bases and J 8 bases, with 15 bases left between them. This CDR3 comprises 14 residues. CDR3 nucleotides: TGCGCCAGCAGCTACCGGGCCTCGGGGGATGAGCAGTTCTTC. Amino acids: CASSYRASGDEQFF. The full variable domain, with the rest looked up from reference TRBV5-1 and TRBJ2-1, is KAGVTQTPRYLIKTRGQQVTLSCSPISGHRSVSWYQQTPGQGLQFLFEYFSETQRNKGNFPGRFSGRQFSNSRSEMNVSTLELGDSALYLCASSYRASGDEQFFGPGTRLTVL.

This clone was counted once. The V gene is TRBV7-7, the J gene TRBJ2-1, with a possible D match to TRBD1 (6 bases). The CDR3 length is 16 residues. The germline V gene encodes CDR1 SSHAT and CDR2 FNYEAQ (reference sequence). V lost 5 bases, J lost 4 bases, and 18 bases lay in between. The DNA of the CDR3 is TGTGCCAGCAGCCACAACAGAAAGGACAGATACAATGAGCAGTTCTTC. This gives the protein CASSHNRKDRYNEQFF. The full variable domain, completed using reference TRBV7-7 and TRBJ2-1, is GAGVSQSPRYKVTKRGQDVTLRCDPISSHATLYWYQQALGQGPEFLTYFNYEAQPDKSGLPSDRFSAERPEGSISTLTIQRTEQRDSAMYRCASSHNRKDRYNEQFFGPGTRLTVL.

Details on this clone: One junction end disagrees with the germline gene, perhaps due to a read error. The chain employs TRBV10-3 and TRBJ2-3; 10 nucleotides agree with TRBD2. The CDR3 runs to 13 residues. Germline assignment: CDR1 ENHRY and CDR2 SYGVKD. The DNA for the CDR3 is TGTGCCATCGGTGAGCGGGGGGGAGATACGCAGTATTTT. This translates into CAIGERGGDTQYF.

This chain links TRBV2 with TRBJ1-6; D gene uncertain. This CDR3 comprises 17 residues. Trimming removed 7 bases at V and 6 bases at J, with 22 bases between. Germline V lookup: CDR1 SNHLY, CDR2 FYNNEI. CDR3 protein: CASKRRGFTEPNSPLHF. The CDR3 DNA reads as TGTGCCAGCAAAAGGAGAGGGTTCACAGAGCCTAATTCACCCCTCCACTTT.

The CDR3 reads CASSFTDTQGNGYTF. The DNA of the CDR3 is TGTGCCAGCAGCTTTACCGATACGCAGGGGAACGGCTACACCTTC. The chain combines TRBV7-2 with TRBJ1-2; tentatively, D is TRBD1 (6 bases). Per the germline V gene, CDR1 is SGHTA and CDR2 is FQGNSA. The V gene lost 3 bases and the J gene lost 8 bases, with 19 bases spanning the gap. The CDR3 is 15 amino acids.

V gene TRBV30 combines with J gene TRBJ1-1, with 8 bases matching TRBD1. Trimming cost V 2 bases and J 4 bases; bases outside gene matches: 6. CDR1 and CDR2 (germline): GTSNPN, SVGIG (reference sequence). This CDR3 spans 14 amino acids. The CDR3 loop is CAWSSTGGPTEAFF. As DNA, the CDR3 is TGTGCCTGGAGTTCAACAGGGGGACCCACTGAAGCTTTCTTT.

The CDR3 coding sequence is TGTGCCATCAGCAGCGGGACAGGGAGATATAGCGAGCAGTACTTC. It is translated as CAISSGTGRYSEQYF. The rearrangement links TRBV6-5 to TRBJ2-7; 9 bases align to TRBD1. After removal of 10 bases from V and 6 bases from J, the junction contained 16 bases not matched to a gene. The length of the CDR3 is 15 residues. Germline lookup yields CDR1 MNHEY and CDR2 SVGAGI.

The chain is built from TRBV18 and TRBJ1-5; 8 positions match TRBD1. CDR1 is KGHSH, CDR2 LQKENI, per germline. The CDR3 is made up of 15 amino acids. Trimming cost V 6 bases and J 2 bases; bases outside gene matches: 6. As DNA, the CDR3 is TGTGCCAGCTCCCGCCAGACAGGGGGCAATCAGCCCCAGCATTTT. Translated: CASSRQTGGNQPQHF.

This clone was counted only a few times. The chain links TRBV30 to TRBJ2-1; 12 nucleotides align to TRBD2. The CDR3 sequence is 16 residues long. The V and J ends lost 0 bases and 9 bases, in that order; junction bases with no gene match: 9. Germline CDR1 GTSNPN, CDR2 SVGIG (reference sequence). CDR3 in DNA: TGTGCCTGGAGTGTCGGGGCTAGCGGGGGGGCCGCTGAGCAGTTCTTC. This translates into CAWSVGASGGAAEQFF.